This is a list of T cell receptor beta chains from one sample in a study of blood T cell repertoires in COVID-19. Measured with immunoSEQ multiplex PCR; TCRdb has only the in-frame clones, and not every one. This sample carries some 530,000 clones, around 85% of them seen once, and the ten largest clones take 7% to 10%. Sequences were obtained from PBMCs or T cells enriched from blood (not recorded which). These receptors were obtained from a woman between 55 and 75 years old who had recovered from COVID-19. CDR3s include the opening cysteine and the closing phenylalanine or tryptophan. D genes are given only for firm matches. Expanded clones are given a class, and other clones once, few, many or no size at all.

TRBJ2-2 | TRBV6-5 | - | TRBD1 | TGTGCCAGCAGTTACGGTGACAGGGACACCGGGGAGCTGTTTTTT | CASSYGDRDTGELFF
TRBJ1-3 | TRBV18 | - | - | TGTGCCAGCACGACAGGCTTAGCTCCAGGAAACACCATATATTTT | CASTTGLAPGNTIYF
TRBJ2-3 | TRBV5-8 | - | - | TGTGCCAGCAGTGCAGGACTACCCATCGGGTATACGCAGTATTTT | CASSAGLPIGYTQYF
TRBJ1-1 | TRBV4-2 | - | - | TGTGCCAGCAGCCAAATGACAGGTACTACTGAAGCTTTCTTT | CASSQMTGTTEAFF
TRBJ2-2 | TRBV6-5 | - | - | TGTGCCAGCAGTTACTCGAGGTACACCGGGGAGCTGTTTTTT | CASSYSRYTGELFF
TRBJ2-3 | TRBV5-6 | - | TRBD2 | TGTGCCAGCAGCTTGGTTCTAGCGGGGGTGGGAACAGATACGCAGTATTTT | CASSLVLAGVGTDTQYF
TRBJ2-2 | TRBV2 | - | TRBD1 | TGTGCCAGCACCGAGACAGGGGGGGGCGGGGAGCTGTTTTTT | CASTETGGGGELFF
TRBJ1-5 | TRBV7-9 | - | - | TGTGCCAGCAGCTTAGCCAGGGAGGGGATCAATCAGCCCCAGCATTTT | CASSLAREGINQPQHF
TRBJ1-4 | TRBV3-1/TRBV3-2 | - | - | TGTGCCAGCAGCCAACTCGGGGGTCGAAAACTGTTTTTT | CASSQLGGRKLFF
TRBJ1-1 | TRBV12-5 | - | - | TGTGCTAGTGGTCCCCCGTCCCCCACGGAGGCTTTCTTT | CASGPPSPTEAFF
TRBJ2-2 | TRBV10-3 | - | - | TGTGCCATCAGTGAGTCGCGGCCCACCGGGGAGCTGTTTTTT | CAISESRPTGELFF
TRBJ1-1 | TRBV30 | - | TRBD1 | TGTGCCTGGAGCCGGGACAGGGTGGGGACTGAAGCTTTCTTT | CAWSRDRVGTEAFF
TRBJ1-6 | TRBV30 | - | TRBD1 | TGTGCCTGGACTGACAGGGGGCAACAAGGGTATAATTCACCCCTCCACTTT | CAWTDRGQQGYNSPLHF
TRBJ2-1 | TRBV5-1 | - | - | TGCGCCAGCAGCTGGGGAGGGGGTCATGAGCAGTTCTTC | CASSWGGGHEQFF
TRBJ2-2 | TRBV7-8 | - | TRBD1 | TGTGCCAGCAGCGCCGGACAGGGGGCGGGCACCGGGGAGCTGTTTTTT | CASSAGQGAGTGELFF
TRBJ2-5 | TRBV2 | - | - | TGTGCCAGCAGTCAGGGACTGGGTTGGCAAGAGACCCAGTACTTC | CASSQGLGWQETQYF
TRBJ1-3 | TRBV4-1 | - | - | TGCGCCAGCAGCCAAGATCGGGAGGGGCCTGGAAACACCATATATTTT | CASSQDREGPGNTIYF
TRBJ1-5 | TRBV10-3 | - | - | TGTGCCATCAGTGCAACAGACAGCAATCAGCCCCAGCATTTT | CAISATDSNQPQHF
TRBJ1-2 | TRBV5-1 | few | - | TGCGCCAGCAGCCCAAGCGGGGGGAACTATGGCTACACCTTC | CASSPSGGNYGYTF
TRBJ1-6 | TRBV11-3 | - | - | TGTGCCAGCAGCTTTAACGCGGGCGGCTCACCCCTCCACTTT | CASSFNAGGSPLHF
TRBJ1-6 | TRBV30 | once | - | TGTGCCTGGAAACTCGGACAGTCAGATAATTCACCCCTCCACTTT | CAWKLGQSDNSPLHF
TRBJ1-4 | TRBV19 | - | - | TGTGCCAGTATTGACAACCCGGGGGCTAATGAAAAACTGTTTTTT | CASIDNPGANEKLFF
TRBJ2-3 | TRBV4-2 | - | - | TGTGCCAGCAGCCAAGAAGGGCGGGGATCCACAGATACGCAGTATTTT | CASSQEGRGSTDTQYF
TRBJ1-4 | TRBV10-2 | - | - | TGCGCCAGCGGGGGGGGCGGTTCTAATGAAAAACTGTTTTTT | CASGGGGSNEKLFF
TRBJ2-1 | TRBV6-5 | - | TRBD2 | TGTGCCAGCAGCCGTCGGGGGGGGCCGGATGAGCAGTTCTTC | CASSRRGGPDEQFF
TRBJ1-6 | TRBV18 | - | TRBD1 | TGTGCCAGCTCACCCGGGACAGGGAGTAGTTCACCCCTCCACTTT | CASSPGTGSSSPLHF
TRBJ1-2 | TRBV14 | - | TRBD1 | TGTGCCAGCAGCCACGGACAGGGGGTTGGGGGCTACACCTTC | CASSHGQGVGGYTF
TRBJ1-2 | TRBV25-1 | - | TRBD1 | TGTGCCAGCAGTTCCGGGACAGGGCTCCCTAACTATGGCTACACCTTC | CASSSGTGLPNYGYTF
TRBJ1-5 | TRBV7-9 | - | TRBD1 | TGTGCCAGCAGCCCCGACAGGGGCTCGAGCAATCAGCCCCAGCATTTT | CASSPDRGSSNQPQHF
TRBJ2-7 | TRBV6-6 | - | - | TGTGCCAGCAGGGGGGCAGCGAGCTACGAGCAGTACTTC | CASRGAASYEQYF
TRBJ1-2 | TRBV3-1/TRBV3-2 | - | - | TGTGCCAGCAGCAGGGGGTATGGCTACACCTTC | CASSRGYGYTF
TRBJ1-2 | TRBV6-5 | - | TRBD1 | TGTGCCAGCAGGGGGACAGGGGGCGTCCTTAGTACCTTC | CASRGTGGVLSTF
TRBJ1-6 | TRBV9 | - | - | TGTGCCAGCAGCGTTTCGGCGGGACCTCCTTTTTCACCCCTCCACTTT | CASSVSAGPPFSPLHF
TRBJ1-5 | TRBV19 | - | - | TGTGCCAGTAGCCCCCGACCGGGAAGGGAAGGGAATCAGCCCCAGCATTTT | CASSPRPGREGNQPQHF
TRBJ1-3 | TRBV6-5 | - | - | TGTGCCAGCAGTTACTCGGCAGGGACTGGAAACACCATATATTTT | CASSYSAGTGNTIYF